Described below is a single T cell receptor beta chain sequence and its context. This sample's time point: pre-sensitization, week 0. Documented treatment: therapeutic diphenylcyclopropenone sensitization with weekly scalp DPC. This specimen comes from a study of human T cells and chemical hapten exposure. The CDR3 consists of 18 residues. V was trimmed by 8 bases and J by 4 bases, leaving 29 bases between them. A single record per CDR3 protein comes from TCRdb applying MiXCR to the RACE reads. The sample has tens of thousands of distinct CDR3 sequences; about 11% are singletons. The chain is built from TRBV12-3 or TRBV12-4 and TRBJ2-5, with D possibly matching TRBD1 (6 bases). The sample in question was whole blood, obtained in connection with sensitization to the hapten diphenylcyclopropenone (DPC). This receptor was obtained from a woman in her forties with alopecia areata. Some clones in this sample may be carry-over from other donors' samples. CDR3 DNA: TGTGCCAGCGGCATTCCCCGGACCGGCAGGGGCCACCCAGAGACCCAGTACTTC. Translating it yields CASGIPRTGRGHPETQYF.